The rows below give T cell receptor beta chains drawn from one sample of a study of shared clonotypes between healthy human individuals. Data came from immunoSEQ multiplex PCR; TCRdb stores just in-frame clones and leaves some out. Of approximately 1.4 million clones listed, around 98% were seen once; the top ten hold around 0.45%. The sequencing input was naive CD4+ T cells sorted from blood. The receptors here all came from a man aged 30 to 39 in good health. CDR3s include the opening cysteine and the closing phenylalanine or tryptophan. A D gene is named only where the DNA matches it firmly. Rows may omit the clone size; those that give it use once, few, many or a size class.

>NA|TRBJ1-1|NA|TRBV28
CASEIAQGRNTEAFF
TGTGCCAGCGAAATTGCCCAGGGTAGGAACACTGAAGCTTTCTTT
>NA|TRBJ1-4|NA|TRBV2
CASSDRGQTNEKLFF
TGTGCCAGCAGTGATCGAGGCCAGACTAATGAAAAACTGTTTTTT
>NA|TRBJ1-5|NA|TRBV28
CASRTAGAGYQPQHF
TGTGCCAGCAGAACCGCAGGGGCCGGTTATCAGCCCCAGCATTTT
>NA|TRBJ2-1|NA|TRBV6-1
CASSTTIGKPNEQFF
TGTGCCAGCAGTACTACAATAGGGAAGCCCAATGAGCAGTTCTTC
>TRBD1|TRBJ2-5|NA|TRBV5-4
CASSLEQGAETQYF
TGTGCCAGCAGCTTGGAACAGGGGGCAGAGACCCAGTACTTC
>TRBD2|TRBJ2-2|NA|TRBV11-3
CASSISGESGELFF
TGTGCCAGCAGCATCAGCGGGGAGTCCGGGGAGCTGTTTTTT
>TRBD1|TRBJ1-3|once|TRBV9
CASSVENRGRGNTIYF
TGTGCCAGCAGCGTAGAGAACAGGGGGCGTGGAAACACCATATATTTT
>NA|TRBJ2-5|NA|TRBV18
CATQGRQETQYF
TGTGCCACCCAGGGGAGGCAAGAGACCCAGTACTTC
>NA|TRBJ2-1|NA|TRBV5-1
CASSSTSPILDEQFF
TGCGCCAGCAGCTCAACTAGCCCAATATTGGATGAGCAGTTCTTC
>TRBD1|TRBJ2-2|NA|TRBV9
CASSVVGQSNTGELFF
TGTGCCAGCAGCGTAGTGGGACAGAGCAACACCGGGGAGCTGTTTTTT
>TRBD2|TRBJ2-7|few|TRBV7-7
CASSSGGLAGEQYF
TGTGCCAGCAGCTCAGGGGGACTAGCGGGCGAGCAGTACTTC
>NA|TRBJ1-1|once|TRBV10-3
CAISELGGSNTEAFF
TGTGCCATCAGTGAGCTGGGGGGGAGTAACACTGAAGCTTTCTTT
>TRBD2|TRBJ2-3|NA|TRBV5-1
CASSRGLADITDTQYF
TGCGCCAGCAGCCGAGGACTAGCGGATATCACAGATACGCAGTATTTT
>TRBD1|TRBJ2-7|NA|TRBV7-9
CASSFPQGASYEQYF
TGTGCCAGCAGCTTCCCACAGGGGGCATCCTACGAGCAGTACTTC
>NA|TRBJ2-5|NA|TRBV6-5
CASRQKETQYF
TGTGCCAGCAGACAAAAGGAGACCCAGTACTTC
>TRBD2|TRBJ2-7|once|TRBV2
CASSAFQAGDIDRSYEQYF
TGTGCCAGCAGTGCTTTTCAAGCGGGAGATATTGACAGGTCCTACGAGCAGTACTTC
>NA|TRBJ2-7|NA|TRBV7-2
CASSIGVSGTPIHF
TGTGCCAGCAGCATAGGGGTCTCCGGGACCCCAATCCACTTC
>TRBD1|TRBJ2-3|NA|TRBV23-1
CASTSQGAGADTQYF
TGCGCCAGCACGTCACAGGGGGCTGGGGCAGATACGCAGTATTTT
>TRBD2|TRBJ2-3|NA|TRBV18
CASSPRGAGFHTQYF
TGTGCCAGCTCACCACGGGGAGCGGGATTTCATACGCAGTATTTT
>NA|TRBJ1-5|NA|TRBV7-9
CASSLAGGNQPQHF
TGTGCCAGCAGCTTAGCCGGGGGCAATCAGCCCCAGCATTTT
>NA|TRBJ2-1|once|TRBV5-1
CASSLESSDNEQFF
TGCGCCAGCAGCTTGGAGTCTAGTGACAATGAGCAGTTCTTC
>TRBD2|TRBJ2-2|NA|TRBV29-1
CSVAGLAGGPAQNTGELFF
TGCAGCGTTGCCGGACTAGCGGGAGGGCCGGCCCAAAACACCGGGGAGCTGTTTTTT
>NA|TRBJ1-5|once|TRBV5-5
CASSSRDNQPQHF
TGTGCCAGCAGTTCACGGGATAATCAGCCCCAGCATTTT
>NA|TRBJ2-3|NA|TRBV5-6
CASSLGGPSTDTQYF
TGTGCCAGCAGCTTGGGGGGCCCTAGCACAGATACGCAGTATTTT
>NA|TRBJ2-1|NA|TRBV5-1
CASREDSNINEQFF
TGCGCCAGCAGGGAGGACAGTAATATTAATGAGCAGTTCTTC
>TRBD1|TRBJ1-2|NA|TRBV9
CASSAQKPLGTGEGYTF
TGTGCCAGCAGCGCACAAAAGCCCCTCGGGACAGGGGAAGGCTACACCTTC
>TRBD2|TRBJ2-1|NA|TRBV7-6
CASSRLGLAGGPPNEQFF
TGTGCCAGCAGCCGACTCGGACTAGCGGGAGGGCCCCCCAATGAGCAGTTCTTC
>NA|TRBJ1-5|NA|TRBV4-1
CASSQDRRGYSNQPQHF
TGCGCCAGCAGCCAAGATCGGAGGGGGTATAGCAATCAGCCCCAGCATTTT
>NA|TRBJ2-7|NA|TRBV6-1
CASSEAGASYEQYF
TGTGCCAGCAGTGAAGCAGGGGCCTCCTACGAGCAGTACTTC
>NA|TRBJ2-7|NA|TRBV13
CASSPSFAYEQYF
TGTGCCAGCAGCCCCTCGTTCGCCTACGAGCAGTACTTC
>TRBD1|TRBJ1-3|once|TRBV19
CASSIQQGASGNTIYF
TGTGCCAGTAGTATTCAACAGGGGGCCTCTGGAAACACCATATATTTT
>NA|TRBJ2-7|NA|TRBV7-6
CASSLRVNSYEQYF
TGTGCCAGCAGCTTAAGGGTGAACTCCTACGAGCAGTACTTC
>NA|TRBJ2-1|NA|TRBV9
CASSVGPHYNEQFF
TGTGCCAGCAGCGTCGGACCCCACTACAATGAGCAGTTCTTC
>NA|TRBJ2-7|NA|TRBV18
CASSPPGGAYEQYF
TGTGCCAGCTCACCGCCCGGAGGAGCCTACGAGCAGTACTTC
>NA|TRBJ2-1|NA|TRBV28
CATGLFLHEQFF
TGTGCCACCGGACTGTTTTTGCATGAGCAGTTCTTC
>NA|TRBJ1-5|NA|TRBV19
CASGRTGTPNQPQHF
TGTGCCAGTGGACGAACCGGGACACCGAATCAGCCCCAGCATTTT
>TRBD1|TRBJ2-3|NA|TRBV18
CASSAWTGLTDTQYF
TGTGCCAGCTCAGCTTGGACAGGGTTGACAGATACGCAGTATTTT